This T cell receptor beta chain was captured by sequencing in a study of T cell repertoires in cytomegalovirus infection. TCRdb itself ran the reads through MiXCR, one entry per CDR3 protein. This sample has 480,000 or so distinct CDR3 sequences, with over 9% found just once. Germline CDR1 SGHRS, CDR2 YFSETQ. Trimming removed 3 bases from V and 0 bases from J; junction bases left unmatched: 3. CDR3 length: 17 residues. In its sample, this clonotype was seen many times. The source material was PBMCs. The source of this sequence is a human donor in good health (CMV status not recorded). Some clones in this sample may be carry-over from other donors' samples. This chain uses TRBV5-1 with TRBJ2-1; 13 bases match TRBD2. CDR3 sequence: CASSSGLAGYSYNEQFF. The CDR3 DNA is TGCGCCAGCAGCTCGGGACTAGCGGGGTACTCCTACAATGAGCAGTTCTTC.